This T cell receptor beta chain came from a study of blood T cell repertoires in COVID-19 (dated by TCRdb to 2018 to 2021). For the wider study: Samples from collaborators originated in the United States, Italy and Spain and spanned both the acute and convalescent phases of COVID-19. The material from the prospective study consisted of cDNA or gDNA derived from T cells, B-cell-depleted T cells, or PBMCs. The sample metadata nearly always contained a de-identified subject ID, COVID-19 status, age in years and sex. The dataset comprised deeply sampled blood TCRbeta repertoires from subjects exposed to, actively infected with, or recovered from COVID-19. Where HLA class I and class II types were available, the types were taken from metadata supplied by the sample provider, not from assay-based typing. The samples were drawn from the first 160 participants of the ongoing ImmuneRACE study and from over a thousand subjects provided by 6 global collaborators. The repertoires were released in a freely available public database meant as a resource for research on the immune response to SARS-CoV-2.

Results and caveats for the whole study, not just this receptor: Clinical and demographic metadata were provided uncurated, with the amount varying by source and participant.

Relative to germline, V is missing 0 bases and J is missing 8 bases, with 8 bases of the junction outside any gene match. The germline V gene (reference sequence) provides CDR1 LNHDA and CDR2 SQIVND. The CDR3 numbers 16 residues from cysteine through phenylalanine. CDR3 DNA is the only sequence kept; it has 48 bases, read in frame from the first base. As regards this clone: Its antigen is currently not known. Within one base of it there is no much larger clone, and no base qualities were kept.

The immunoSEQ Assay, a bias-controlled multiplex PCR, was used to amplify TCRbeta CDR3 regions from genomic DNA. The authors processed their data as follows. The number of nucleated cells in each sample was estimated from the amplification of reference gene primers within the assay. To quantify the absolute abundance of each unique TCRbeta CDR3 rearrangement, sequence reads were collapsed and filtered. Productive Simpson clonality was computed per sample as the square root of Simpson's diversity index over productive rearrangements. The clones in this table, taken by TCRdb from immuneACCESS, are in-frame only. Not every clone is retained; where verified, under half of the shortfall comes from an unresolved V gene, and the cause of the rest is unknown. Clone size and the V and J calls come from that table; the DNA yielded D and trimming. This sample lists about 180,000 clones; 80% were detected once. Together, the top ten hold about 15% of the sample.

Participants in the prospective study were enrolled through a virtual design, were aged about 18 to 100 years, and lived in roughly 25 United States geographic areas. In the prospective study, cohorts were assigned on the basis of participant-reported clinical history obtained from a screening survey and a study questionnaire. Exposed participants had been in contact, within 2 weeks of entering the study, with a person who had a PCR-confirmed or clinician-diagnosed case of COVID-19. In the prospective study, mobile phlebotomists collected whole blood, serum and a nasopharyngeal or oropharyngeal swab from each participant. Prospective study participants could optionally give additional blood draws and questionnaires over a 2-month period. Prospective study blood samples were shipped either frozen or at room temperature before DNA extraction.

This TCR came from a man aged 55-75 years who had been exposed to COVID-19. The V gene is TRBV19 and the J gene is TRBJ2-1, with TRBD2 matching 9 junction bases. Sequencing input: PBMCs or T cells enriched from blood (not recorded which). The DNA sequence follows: TGTGCCAGTAGTATAGATTCGGCTAGCGGGGTGTATGAGCAGTTCTTC. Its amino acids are CASSIDSASGVYEQFF. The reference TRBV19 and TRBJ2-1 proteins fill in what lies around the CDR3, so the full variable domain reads DGGITQSPKYLFRKEGQNVTLSCEQNLNHDAMYWYRQDPGQGLRLIYYSQIVNDFQKGDIAEGYSVSREKKESFPLTVTSAQKNPTAFYLCASSIDSASGVYEQFFGPGTRLTVL.